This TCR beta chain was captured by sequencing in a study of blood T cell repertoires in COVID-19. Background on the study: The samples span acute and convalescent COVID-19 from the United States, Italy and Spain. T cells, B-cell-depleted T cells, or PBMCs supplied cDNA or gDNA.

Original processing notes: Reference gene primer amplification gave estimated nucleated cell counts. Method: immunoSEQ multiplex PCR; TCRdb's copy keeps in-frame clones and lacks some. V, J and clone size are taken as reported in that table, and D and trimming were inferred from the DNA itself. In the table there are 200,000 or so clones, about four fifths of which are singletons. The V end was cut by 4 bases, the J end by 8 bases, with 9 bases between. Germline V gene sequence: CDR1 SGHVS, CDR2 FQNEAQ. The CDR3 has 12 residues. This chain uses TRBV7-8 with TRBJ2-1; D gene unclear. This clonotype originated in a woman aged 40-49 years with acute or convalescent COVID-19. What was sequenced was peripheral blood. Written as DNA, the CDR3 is TGTGCCAGCAGCTCTCTTAGAGATGAGCAGTTCTTC. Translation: CASSSLRDEQFF.